A selection of T cell receptor beta chains follows, all from one sample in a study of blood T cell repertoires in COVID-19. Some clones are missing from TCRdb's copy, which holds only in-frame ones; the method was immunoSEQ multiplex PCR. The table lists fewer than 85,000 clones, about 88% of them singletons. Sequencing input: peripheral blood. The receptors come from a human donor in a cohort sampled during active COVID-19. The CDR3 runs from the conserved cysteine through the conserved F or W.

J gene: TRBJ2-4; V gene: TRBV3-1/TRBV3-2; CDR3 protein: CASSPTLQGIQYF
J gene: TRBJ2-3; V gene: TRBV13; CDR3 protein: CASSLVSGTIKTDTQYF
J gene: TRBJ1-2; V gene: TRBV2; CDR3 protein: CASSGDRGLYGYTF
J gene: TRBJ2-5; V gene: TRBV7-8; CDR3 protein: CASSSTSQGARETQYF
J gene: TRBJ2-2; V gene: TRBV6-6; CDR3 protein: CASSPTLLIHANTGELFF
J gene: TRBJ2-3; V gene: TRBV16; CDR3 protein: CASSPQPLQGESTDTQYF
J gene: TRBJ1-5; V gene: TRBV19; CDR3 protein: CASRYGRGYQPQHF
J gene: TRBJ2-4; V gene: TRBV11-2; CDR3 protein: CASSLAGTGFIQYF
J gene: TRBJ2-2; V gene: TRBV3-1/TRBV3-2; CDR3 protein: CASSQVWVSTAGAPGELFF
J gene: TRBJ2-7; V gene: TRBV6-6; CDR3 protein: CASSQNPATSGRAYEQYF
J gene: TRBJ1-2; V gene: TRBV4-1; CDR3 protein: CARQGSYGYTF
J gene: TRBJ1-6; V gene: TRBV20-1; CDR3 protein: CSASSQAVFTSPLHF
J gene: TRBJ2-1; V gene: TRBV5-5; CDR3 protein: CASSLEWPYTWSSYNEQFF
J gene: TRBJ2-2; V gene: TRBV7-8; CDR3 protein: CASSHQYTGELFF
J gene: TRBJ2-2; V gene: TRBV5-1; CDR3 protein: CASSLVGFAGELFF
J gene: TRBJ2-3; V gene: TRBV19; CDR3 protein: CASSIRTSGIGPDTQYF
J gene: TRBJ2-5; V gene: TRBV12-3/TRBV12-4; CDR3 protein: CASSLGLAETQYF
J gene: TRBJ2-1; V gene: TRBV29-1; CDR3 protein: CSVARAGGLAGANEQFF
J gene: TRBJ2-1; V gene: TRBV5-4; CDR3 protein: CASSSPGTVYNEQFF
J gene: TRBJ1-1; V gene: TRBV30; CDR3 protein: CAWGTGGRDTEAFF
J gene: TRBJ2-1; V gene: TRBV6-2/TRBV6-3; CDR3 protein: CASSPTGGEYNEQFF
J gene: TRBJ2-2; V gene: TRBV27; CDR3 protein: CASSHKGQGGTGELFF
J gene: TRBJ1-2; V gene: TRBV10-3; CDR3 protein: CAISEQTGFGGYTF
J gene: TRBJ2-3; V gene: TRBV7-2; CDR3 protein: CASSLALYPDTQYF
J gene: TRBJ2-5; V gene: TRBV5-1; CDR3 protein: CASSLGQQETQYF
J gene: TRBJ2-5; V gene: TRBV7-2; CDR3 protein: CASSLAGQVGEAQYF
J gene: TRBJ2-7; V gene: TRBV7-2; CDR3 protein: CASSLAGTSDYEQYF
J gene: TRBJ2-3; V gene: TRBV6-6; CDR3 protein: CASPDSNRTDTQYF
J gene: TRBJ1-1; V gene: TRBV7-9; CDR3 protein: CASSLIQGASTEAFF
J gene: TRBJ2-7; V gene: TRBV20-1; CDR3 protein: CSASRDRVDEQYF
J gene: TRBJ2-5; V gene: TRBV9; CDR3 protein: CASSVAGGRTETQYF
J gene: TRBJ2-1; V gene: TRBV6-1; CDR3 protein: CASSELGDRFNEQFF
J gene: TRBJ2-7; V gene: TRBV2; CDR3 protein: CASHLDGNSYEQYF
J gene: TRBJ2-5; V gene: TRBV7-2; CDR3 protein: CASTWSTNHQETQYF
J gene: TRBJ2-1; V gene: TRBV5-4; CDR3 protein: CASSLGSGGSYNEQFF
J gene: TRBJ1-6; V gene: TRBV5-5; CDR3 protein: CASSPGISYNSPLHF
J gene: TRBJ2-5; V gene: TRBV30; CDR3 protein: CAWSVGLAGPRTQYF
J gene: TRBJ2-2; V gene: TRBV6-5; CDR3 protein: CASSYQTGELFF
J gene: TRBJ2-3; V gene: TRBV7-3; CDR3 protein: CASSADRGSDTQYF
J gene: TRBJ1-4; V gene: TRBV5-5; CDR3 protein: CASSQSQGISEKLFF
J gene: TRBJ1-5; V gene: TRBV6-5; CDR3 protein: CASWGRSNQPQHF
J gene: TRBJ2-2; V gene: TRBV6-5; CDR3 protein: CASSEKNTGELFF
J gene: TRBJ2-1; V gene: TRBV27; CDR3 protein: CASSFRGPDEQFF
J gene: TRBJ1-3; V gene: TRBV5-1; CDR3 protein: CASSLERSSAGAGNTIYF
J gene: TRBJ1-2; V gene: TRBV7-3; CDR3 protein: CASSPGWGLGYTF
J gene: TRBJ2-5; V gene: TRBV7-8; CDR3 protein: CASSLGRGSTETQYF
J gene: TRBJ1-5; V gene: TRBV30; CDR3 protein: CAWSSNRDQPQHF
J gene: TRBJ2-7; V gene: TRBV7-9; CDR3 protein: CASSSDSGKPYEQYF
J gene: TRBJ1-2; V gene: TRBV5-6; CDR3 protein: CASSLLPDRADYGYTF
J gene: TRBJ2-7; V gene: TRBV18; CDR3 protein: CASSPGPGRYEQYF
J gene: TRBJ2-1; V gene: TRBV6-5; CDR3 protein: CASSLAGDYNEQFF
J gene: TRBJ2-1; V gene: TRBV5-4; CDR3 protein: CASSTDGGASYNEQFF
J gene: TRBJ1-2; V gene: TRBV25-1; CDR3 protein: CASSEFQGGDNYGYTF
J gene: TRBJ1-6; V gene: TRBV6-6; CDR3 protein: CASSYREALHF
J gene: TRBJ1-1; V gene: TRBV2; CDR3 protein: CASSVRGTEAFF
J gene: TRBJ1-2; V gene: TRBV3-1/TRBV3-2; CDR3 protein: CASSLDARGYTF
J gene: TRBJ1-3; V gene: TRBV5-1; CDR3 protein: CASRNDRGPGNTIYF
J gene: TRBJ2-1; V gene: TRBV5-6; CDR3 protein: CASSPRGSHEQFF
J gene: TRBJ2-5; V gene: TRBV6-5; CDR3 protein: CASRISGGVQETQYF
J gene: TRBJ2-6; V gene: TRBV7-6; CDR3 protein: CASSMNPGRANVLTF